What follows are 19 T cell receptor beta chains derived from one specimen sequenced in a study of tumour-infiltrating T cells in Burkitt lymphoma. Sequencing used immunoSEQ multiplex PCR; TCRdb keeps in-frame clones, though not all of them. The sample includes 3,000 to 4,000 clones, about 19% of them seen just once. Source material: tumor tissue. The receptor set was obtained from a human donor with Burkitt lymphoma.

CDR3 protein: CASSNHIRMWAYNEQFF. CDR3 DNA: TGTGCCAGCAGCAACCACATTAGGATGTGGGCCTACAATGAGCAGTTCTTC. This chain joins TRBV11-3 and TRBJ2-1; no definite D call. The CDR3 covers 17 residues. Deletions cut 5 bases from V and 2 bases from J, with 19 bases between. Germline-derived CDR1 and CDR2 are SGHNT and YENEEA.

The chain links TRBV7-9 to TRBJ2-1; 7 positions match TRBD2. The CDR3 is 15 amino acids. Germline V gene lookup returns CDR1 SEHNR and CDR2 FQNEAQ (reference sequence). V trimming: 5 bases; J trimming: 2 bases; junction bases outside the gene matches: 6. The CDR3: CASSASGTTYNEQFF. CDR3 bases: TGTGCCAGCAGCGCCAGCGGGACCACCTACAATGAGCAGTTCTTC.

This clone was observed a few times. The chain uses TRBV6-1 and TRBJ1-2; 7 nucleotides match TRBD1. Germline assignment: CDR1 MNHNS and CDR2 SASEGT. The CDR3 length is 14 residues. Germline trimming cut 5 bases from V and 3 bases from J; bases unmatched to any gene: 6. CDR3 residues: CASSKLDRDYGYTF. Written as DNA, the CDR3 is TGTGCCAGCAGTAAACTTGACAGGGACTATGGCTACACCTTC.

This clone was seen a handful of times. The J gene is TRBJ2-1, the V gene TRBV28; no firm D call. The V gene's germline CDR1 is MDHEN and CDR2 SYDVKM. The germline V and J ends were trimmed by 5 bases and 7 bases, with 15 bases remaining between them. This CDR3 has 14 amino acids. The CDR3 DNA reads TGTGCCAGCAGTCCTCGAAGGGCGCAGAATGAGCAGTTCTTC. Translating gives CASSPRRAQNEQFF.

The chain links TRBV5-1 to TRBJ2-1, with 9 bases aligning to TRBD2. The germline V gene encodes CDR1 SGHRS and CDR2 YFSETQ. This CDR3 has 15 residues. Germline trimming cut 1 base from V and 2 bases from J; bases unmatched to any gene: 1. The CDR3 DNA sequence: TGCGCCAGCAGCTTGAGACTAGCGGCCTACAATGAGCAGTTCTTC. This codes for CASSLRLAAYNEQFF.

The genes are TRBV27 and TRBJ2-2; 7 nucleotides agree with TRBD2. V lost 6 bases to trimming and J lost 0 bases; unmatched junction nucleotides: 4. Germline V gives CDR1 MNHEY, CDR2 SMNVEV (reference sequence). The CDR3 is 15 amino acids. The CDR3 spells CASSWAGANTGELFF. DNA for the CDR3: TGTGCCAGCAGCTGGGCGGGGGCGAACACCGGGGAGCTGTTTTTT.

V is TRBV19 and J is TRBJ1-5, with a tentative D call TRBD1 (5 bases). There are 14 residues in the CDR3. Looked up from germline, CDR1 is LNHDA and CDR2 is SQIVND (reference sequence). V lost 7 bases and J lost 1, with 11 bases in between. CDR3 region: CASIPRGSNQPQHF. The CDR3 DNA reads as TGTGCCAGTATCCCGCGGGGGAGCAATCAGCCCCAGCATTTT.

The chain employs TRBV7-9 and TRBJ1-5, with 7 bases matching TRBD1. The trim removed 9 bases at V and 3 bases at J, leaving 2 bases unmatched. The CDR3 runs 12 residues. Germline V gene sequence: CDR1 SEHNR, CDR2 FQNEAQ (reference sequence). CDR3 sequence: CASTGDNQPQHF. CDR3 DNA sequence: TGTGCCAGTACAGGGGACAATCAGCCCCAGCATTTT.

The rearrangement uses TRBV19 and TRBJ1-1, with 7 bases aligning to TRBD1. The CDR3 runs to 14 residues. The V gene's germline CDR1 is LNHDA and CDR2 SQIVND (reference sequence). With V trimmed by 5 bases and J by 0 bases, 3 bases remained unmatched. The CDR3 loop reads CASSPGQVNTEAFF. The CDR3 DNA reads TGTGCCAGTAGTCCCGGACAGGTGAACACTGAAGCTTTCTTT.

This clone was observed a handful of times. The chain carries TRBV4-2 and TRBJ2-1; unclear D gene. Trimming removed 0 bases from V and 6 bases from J, with 12 bases in between. Germline lookup yields CDR1 LGHNA and CDR2 YNFKEQ. The CDR3 totals 15 residues. The CDR3 is CASSQDTPRSNEQFF. The CDR3 DNA follows: TGTGCCAGCAGCCAAGATACCCCTAGGTCCAATGAGCAGTTCTTC.

This clone was seen more than once but under ten times. The chain carries TRBV4-1 and TRBJ1-4; D is unclear. Germline V gives CDR1 MGHRA, CDR2 YSYEKL. Trimming cost V 4 bases and J 3 bases, with 6 bases left between them. CDR3 length: 13 amino acids. The CDR3 loop is CASSRSANEKLFF. Written as DNA, the CDR3 is TGCGCCAGCAGCCGCAGTGCTAATGAAAAACTGTTTTTT.

This clone turned up a few times. This rearrangement joins TRBV29-1 to TRBJ1-1, with 8 nucleotides matching TRBD1. The CDR3 loop spans 14 amino acids. J lost 8 bases, V lost 5 bases, and 13 bases had no gene match. Germline values: CDR1 SQVTM, CDR2 ANQGSEA. CDR3 sequence: CSVNIAGTGLEAFF. The CDR3 nucleotides read TGCAGCGTTAATATAGCGGGGACAGGACTGGAAGCTTTCTTT.

This chain uses TRBV19 with TRBJ2-3, with a weak D call TRBD1 (7 bases). Trimming removed 2 bases at V and 7 bases at J, with 16 bases between. The CDR3 is 15 residues long. Germline V gene lookup returns CDR1 LNHDA and CDR2 SQIVND (reference sequence). For the CDR3, the DNA is TGTGCCAGTAGTATATGGACAGGCGGGGCCCATACGCAGTATTTT. Protein product: CASSIWTGGAHTQYF.

This chain connects TRBV7-9 to TRBJ2-1; 12 nucleotides line up with TRBD2. CDR3 length: 16 residues. V was pared by 2 bases and J by 9 bases, with 8 bases of the junction left unmatched. Germline V gene data show CDR1 as SEHNR and CDR2 as FQNEAQ (reference sequence). The CDR3 spells CASSLTTSGRRGEQFF. Written as DNA, the CDR3 is TGTGCCAGCAGCTTAACAACTAGCGGGAGGAGGGGTGAGCAGTTCTTC.

The chain links TRBV7-9 to TRBJ2-3, with D perhaps TRBD2 (5 bases). Per the germline V gene, CDR1 is SEHNR and CDR2 is FQNEAQ (reference sequence). The CDR3 runs to 15 residues. Trimming cost V 1 base and J 0 bases, with 8 bases left between them. The CDR3 DNA is TGTGCCAGCAGCTTAGTGGGAGCGAGCACAGATACGCAGTATTTT. It codes for CASSLVGASTDTQYF. Variable domain in full (rest from reference TRBV7-9 and TRBJ2-3): DTGVSQNPRHKITKRGQNVTFRCDPISEHNRLYWYRQTLGQGPEFLTYFQNEAQLEKSRLLSDRFSAERPKGSFSTLEIQRTEQGDSAMYLCASSLVGASTDTQYFGPGTRLTVL.

This chain uses TRBV28 with TRBJ2-7; 7 bases agree with TRBD1. In germline, CDR1 is MDHEN, CDR2 SYDVKM. The V segment lost 5 bases and the J segment 3 bases; nucleotides outside the gene matches: 7. This CDR3 is 14 amino acids long. The CDR3 DNA follows: TGTGCCAGCAGTCTTCGACAGGGTCGCTACGAGCAGTACTTC. Protein sequence: CASSLRQGRYEQYF.

Here the CDR3 reads CASSFPATNEQFF. As DNA, the CDR3 is TGTGCCAGCAGCTTCCCCGCTACGAATGAGCAGTTCTTC. The chain links TRBV11-1 to TRBJ2-1; D is uncertain. Trimming left V 3 bases short and J 7 bases short, with 10 bases between. The CDR3 consists of 13 residues. Germline CDR1 is SGHAT and CDR2 is FQDESV (reference sequence).

This clone was detected a few times. Other DNA sequences of this sample code for an identical CDR3. The chain couples TRBV12-5 to TRBJ1-1, with D hard to call. V gave up 5 bases and J gave up 5 bases, with 15 bases separating them. The CDR3 consists of 14 residues. Per germline, CDR1 LGHNT and CDR2 FRNRAP. CDR3 residues: CASGASRRTTEAFF. In DNA form, the CDR3 reads TGTGCTAGTGGTGCCAGCAGGCGGACGACTGAAGCTTTCTTT.

The chain joins TRBV11-2 to TRBJ2-7, with TRBD1 matching 7 bases. The CDR3 spans 16 residues. V shed 0 bases and J 3 bases; nucleotides not matched to a gene: 8. CDR1 is SGHAT and CDR2 is FQNNGV in the germline V gene. The CDR3 here is CASSLDYDRAYYEQYF. In nucleotides, the CDR3 is TGTGCCAGCAGCTTAGACTACGACAGGGCCTACTACGAGCAGTACTTC. The full variable domain, rest sourced from reference TRBV11-2 and TRBJ2-7, is EAGVAQSPRYKIIEKRQSVAFWCNPISGHATLYWYQQILGQGPKLLIQFQNNGVVDDSQLPKDRFSAERLKGVDSTLKIQPAKLEDSAVYLCASSLDYDRAYYEQYFGPGTRLTVT.